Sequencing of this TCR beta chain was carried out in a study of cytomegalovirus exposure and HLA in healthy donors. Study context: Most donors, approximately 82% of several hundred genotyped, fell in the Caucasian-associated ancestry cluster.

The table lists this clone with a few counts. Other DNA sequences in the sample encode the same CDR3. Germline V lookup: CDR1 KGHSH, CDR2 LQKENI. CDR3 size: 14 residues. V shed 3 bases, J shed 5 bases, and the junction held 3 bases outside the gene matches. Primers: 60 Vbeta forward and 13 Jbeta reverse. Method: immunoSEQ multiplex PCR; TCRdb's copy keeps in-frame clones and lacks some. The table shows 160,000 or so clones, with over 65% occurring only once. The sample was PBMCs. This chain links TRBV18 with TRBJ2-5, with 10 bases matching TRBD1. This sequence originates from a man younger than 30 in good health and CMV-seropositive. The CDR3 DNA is TGTGCCAGCTCACCGGGACAGGGGCGGGAGACCCAGTACTTC. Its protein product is CASSPGQGRETQYF.